These 14 T cell receptor beta chains originate from one sample sequenced in a study of blood T cell repertoires in COVID-19. The data were produced by immunoSEQ multiplex PCR, yet TCRdb's version contains in-frame clones alone and is incomplete. Of over 300,000 clones listed, over 75% are singletons. The sequencing sample was made of PBMCs or T cells enriched from blood (not recorded which). The receptors derive from a woman aged 25 to 45 with acute COVID-19.

V and J are TRBV7-8 and TRBJ2-3, with TRBD1 matching over 7 bases. This CDR3 contains 14 residues. Germline CDR1 reads SGHVS; CDR2 reads FQNEAQ. V shed 5 bases, J shed 3 bases, and the junction held 5 bases outside the gene matches. The CDR3 loop reads CASSLRTGTDTQYF. The DNA of the CDR3 is TGTGCCAGCAGCCTCCGGACAGGTACAGATACGCAGTATTTT.

The gene calls are TRBV6-2 or TRBV6-3 and TRBJ2-7, with 8 bases matching TRBD1. The CDR3 has 18 amino acids. Germline CDR1 is MNHEY and CDR2 is SVGEGT. Unmatched junction bases numbered 15, after V lost 5 bases and J lost 0 bases. This chain's CDR3 is CASSRGGLQGGFSYEQYF. The CDR3 region has the DNA TGTGCCAGCAGTAGGGGCGGTCTACAGGGGGGATTCTCCTACGAGCAGTACTTC.

The chain carries TRBV5-5 and TRBJ2-2; 8 bases fit TRBD2. Germline CDR1 reads SGHKS; CDR2 reads YYEKEE (reference sequence). The junction had 7 bases not matched to a gene; V was cut back by 4 bases and J by 2 bases. The CDR3 consists of 16 residues. The CDR3 spells CASSPNSGVNTGELFF. DNA of the CDR3: TGTGCCAGCAGCCCGAATAGCGGGGTTAACACCGGGGAGCTGTTTTTT.

CDR3 sequence: CASSQDDRGLRSPLHF. In DNA, the CDR3 is TGTGCCAGCAGCCAAGATGACAGGGGTTTGCGTTCACCCCTCCACTTT. The chain couples TRBV3-1 (or the pseudogene TRBV3-2) to TRBJ1-6; 8 nucleotides line up with TRBD1. Looked up from germline, CDR1 is LGHDT and CDR2 is YNNKEL (reference sequence). The CDR3 sequence is 16 residues long. Losses at the gene ends were 0 bases for V and 9 bases for J; bases not matched to a gene: 7.

The chain carries TRBV5-1 and TRBJ1-5; D might be TRBD1 (6 bases). The CDR3 is 16 amino acids. Germline CDR1 reads SGHRS; CDR2 reads YFSETQ. Deletions cut 0 bases from V and 2 bases from J, with 12 bases between. The CDR3 protein is CASSLESGGGNQPQHF. The CDR3 DNA reads as TGCGCCAGCAGCTTGGAGTCGGGGGGCGGCAATCAGCCCCAGCATTTT.

The J gene is TRBJ2-7, the V gene TRBV7-6, with D possibly matching TRBD2 (6 bases). Germline assignment: CDR1 SGHVS and CDR2 FNYEAQ. V lost 5 bases and J lost 2, with 16 bases in between. The CDR3 is 15 amino acids. CDR3 bases: TGTGCCAGCAGCCCCGGGCCGCGGGGCCCCTACGAGCAGTACTTC. It yields the protein CASSPGPRGPYEQYF. Supplemented by reference TRBV7-6 and TRBJ2-7, the full variable domain reads GAGVSQSPRYKVTKRGQDVALRCDPISGHVSLYWYRQALGQGPEFLTYFNYEAQQDKSGLPNDRFSAERPEGSISTLTIQRTEQRDSAMYRCASSPGPRGPYEQYFGPGTRLTVT.

The rearrangement joins TRBV6-5 to TRBJ1-2, with no clear D. This CDR3 spans 13 amino acids. Germline CDR1 and CDR2: MNHEY and SVGAGI. The V end lost 5 bases, the J end lost 1 base, and 8 bases lay between the germline ends. The CDR3 nucleotides read TGTGCCAGCAGTACCCAGATTAACTATGGCTACACCTTC. Its translation: CASSTQINYGYTF.

The J gene is TRBJ1-5, the V gene TRBV7-8; maybe TRBD1 (5 bases). In germline, CDR1 is SGHVS, CDR2 FQNEAQ. The length of the CDR3 is 17 residues. V gave up 5 bases and J gave up 1 base, with 18 bases separating them. This CDR3 is CASSARTWGGSNQPQHF. The CDR3 DNA sequence: TGTGCCAGCAGCGCCAGGACATGGGGAGGGAGCAATCAGCCCCAGCATTTT.

The chain combines TRBV18 with TRBJ2-2; 8 bases agree with TRBD1. The CDR3 runs to 15 residues. Germline V gives CDR1 KGHSH, CDR2 LQKENI. V dropped 5 bases and J dropped 1; count of bases not matched to a gene: 3. The CDR3 region has the DNA TGTGCCAGCTCATATACAGGGGGGAACACCGGGGAGCTGTTTTTT. It codes for CASSYTGGNTGELFF.

The rearrangement joins TRBV2 to TRBJ2-1; a possible D gene is TRBD2 (5 bases). V was shortened by 8 bases and J by 3 bases, with 8 bases between the two germline ends. This CDR3 has 12 amino acids. The germline V gene encodes CDR1 SNHLY and CDR2 FYNNEI. Here the CDR3 reads CASLRDYNEQFF. The DNA for the CDR3 is TGTGCCAGCCTCCGGGACTACAATGAGCAGTTCTTC.

This clone was counted many times. The chain links TRBV18 to TRBJ1-3; TRBD1 is a possible D gene (6 bases). Per the germline V gene, CDR1 is KGHSH and CDR2 is LQKENI. V was trimmed by 4 bases and J by 0 bases, leaving 7 bases between them. The length of the CDR3 is 14 residues. The CDR3 spells CASSLDSSGNTIYF. The CDR3, as DNA: TGTGCCAGCTCACTGGACAGCTCTGGAAACACCATATATTTT.

The V call is TRBV10-3, the J call TRBJ2-7; 11 positions agree with TRBD2. Germline CDR1 and CDR2: ENHRY and SYGVKD. Losses at the gene ends were 5 bases for V and 4 bases for J; bases not matched to a gene: 10. The length of the CDR3 is 16 residues. CDR3 DNA sequence: TGTGCCATCAGTAACCTGACTAGCGGGGTAGGATACGAGCAGTACTTC. It yields the protein CAISNLTSGVGYEQYF.

The chain employs TRBV2 and TRBJ2-5; D remains ambiguous. This CDR3 has 12 residues. Germline lookup yields CDR1 SNHLY and CDR2 FYNNEI. V was clipped by 5 bases and J by 2 bases, with 6 bases between them. The CDR3 reads CASSWQQETQYF. The CDR3 DNA follows: TGTGCCAGCAGTTGGCAACAAGAGACCCAGTACTTC.

The CDR3 nucleotides read TGTGCCAGCAGTTTACCGGGGACAGGGAGGAATGAGCAGTTCTTC. Translated, it gives CASSLPGTGRNEQFF. This chain links TRBV27 with TRBJ2-1, with 9 bases lining up with TRBD1. The CDR3 has 15 residues. Germline trimming cut 2 bases from V and 7 bases from J; bases unmatched to any gene: 6. In germline, CDR1 is MNHEY, CDR2 SMNVEV (reference sequence).